This T cell receptor (beta chain) is drawn from a study of glioma-infiltrating T cells. The study, taken as a whole, reports: Gliomas, especially low-grade, showed above-expected tissue-blood divergence; non-neoplastic patients showed below. Tissue and blood shared very few CDR3 sequences.

This CDR3 is 13 amino acids long. The germline V gene encodes CDR1 MDHEN and CDR2 SYDVKM. V lost 7 bases and J 5 bases, leaving 11 bases between the germline ends. Only a few counts were recorded for this clonotype. What it binds is not known. Amplification of TCR alpha and beta CDR3 regions from RNA used iRepertoire nested multiplex PCR. Tissue mRNA or PBMC total RNA, about 95-450 ng, went into one-step reverse transcription and amplification. TCRdb reanalysed the multiplex PCR reads using MiXCR and keeps one entry per CDR3 protein. The table has around 130,000 distinct CDR3 sequences, about 25% seen once.

The sequence derives from a human donor with low-grade glioma or glioblastoma, undergoing nonglioma brain surgery, or in good health (not recorded which). Sequenced sample: glioma tissue, nonneoplastic brain tissue, or PBMCs (not recorded which). The J gene is TRBJ1-4, the V gene TRBV28; D unclear. DNA of the CDR3: TGTGCCAGCACTAACGGGATGAATGAAAAACTGTTTTTT. As protein: CASTNGMNEKLFF.